This T cell receptor beta chain was observed in a study of OX40 agonist ivuxolimab in advanced cancers. Study overall: The dose-escalation cohort had hepatocellular carcinoma, melanoma, renal cell or head and neck cancer. Enrollees could have had prior anti-PD-1, anti-PD-L1 or anti-CTLA-4 therapy, which 40% had received.

The CDR3 loop spans 14 amino acids. Germline-derived CDR1 and CDR2 are ENHRY and SYGVKD. The junction had 5 bases not matched to a gene; V was cut back by 3 bases and J by 8 bases. Sequencing was performed with immunoSEQ multiplex PCR; in TCRdb, only in-frame clones are kept and a portion is missing. The sample lists 30,000 to 40,000 clones, roughly 80% occurring once. This clone showed up just a few times. Samples were taken at baseline and on day 1 of cycles 4 and 7. The V and J genes are TRBV10-3 and TRBJ1-3; 9 nucleotides agree with TRBD1. The sample consisted of CD4+ or CD8+ T cells sorted from blood, taken in a trial of the OX40 agonist ivuxolimab. The receptor's source is an adult with an advanced solid tumor such as melanoma, head and neck, liver or kidney cancer. CDR3 in DNA: TGTGCCATCAGTGACCGACAGGGGGAACACACCATATATTTT. Translating gives CAISDRQGEHTIYF.